This T cell receptor (beta chain) was profiled in a study of tumor and adjacent non-tumor tissue in lung cancer. Study in general: The cohort had about 12 adenocarcinoma, a couple of squamous cell and 1 small cell patients. Regarding the study as a whole: Compared with tumor, normal lung showed significantly lower TCR diversity. Patients with more diverse tumor TCRs had worse survival.

A modified ARM-PCR protocol with three rounds of nested PCR amplified TCRbeta. TCRdb re-called the multiplex PCR reads with MiXCR, one entry per CDR3 protein. The repertoire has 95,000 to 150,000 distinct CDR3 sequences, 55% to 75% of them found once; the top ten carry around 13%. The CDR3 runs 13 residues. RNA was extracted from bulk tissue without any cell sorting. Between August and November 2014, newly diagnosed, chemotherapy-naive lung cancer patients underwent thoracic surgery in China. A word on this clonotype: As yet, its antigen is unknown. Compared with germline, one end of the junction differs, possibly owing to a read error.

The V and J genes are TRBV12-3 or TRBV12-4 and TRBJ1-2; the D is unclear. The sample taken for sequencing was lung tumor tissue. The source is a man aged 30 to 39 with non-small cell lung cancer. The CDR3 protein is CANSLGSVRGYTF. The CDR3 bases are TGTGCCAACAGTTTAGGGAGCGTCAGAGGCTACACCTTC.